These T cell receptor beta chains were read from a single sample in a study of T cells in Graves' hyperthyroidism and ophthalmopathy. One entry per CDR3 protein, called by TCRdb with MiXCR from the multiplex PCR reads. The sample records 500,000 to 650,000 distinct CDR3 sequences, 14% being singletons. The sample was blood. These receptor sequences come from a woman aged 40 to 50 with Graves' hyperthyroidism. CDR3s include the opening cysteine and the closing phenylalanine or tryptophan. The order of the fields is V gene, clone size, D gene, J gene, CDR3 protein, CDR3 DNA. The D gene is left open where the match is weak. Part of the rows lack a size; the others show once, few, many or a class for expanded clones.

>TRBV20-1|many|TRBD1|TRBJ2-2
CSAPRQGGTGELFF
TGCAGTGCTCCCAGACAGGGTGGAACCGGGGAGCTGTTTTTT
>TRBV30|NA|NA|TRBJ2-7
CAWSKGTSSYEQYF
TGTGCCTGGAGTAAAGGGACAAGTTCCTACGAGCAGTACTTC
>TRBV7-8|many|TRBD2|TRBJ2-7
CASSLDSASGRYPYEQYF
TGTGCCAGCAGCTTAGATTCGGCTAGCGGGAGGTATCCCTACGAGCAGTACTTC
>TRBV12-3/TRBV12-4|NA|TRBD2|TRBJ2-1
CASSLTTTSETSGRGRFF
TGTGCCAGCAGTTTAACAACGACCTCCGAGACTAGCGGGAGGGGGCGGTTCTTC
>TRBV19|NA|TRBD1|TRBJ2-7
CASSIQGALSSYEQYF
TGTGCCAGTAGTATCCAGGGGGCTCTAAGCTCCTACGAGCAGTACTTC
>TRBV3-1|many|NA|TRBJ2-6
CASSHLLAAGANVLTF
TGTGCCAGCAGCCATTTACTAGCCGCTGGGGCCAACGTCCTGACTTTC
>TRBV30|many|NA|TRBJ1-2
CAWSVGPEQGGYGYTF
TGTGCCTGGAGTGTTGGCCCCGAGCAGGGCGGCTATGGCTACACCTTC
>TRBV7-3|many|NA|TRBJ2-1
CASSRLVSGEQFF
TGTGCCAGCAGCCGTTTGGTGAGCGGTGAGCAGTTCTTC
>TRBV7-3|NA|TRBD1|TRBJ2-5
CASSLTGGSTETQYF
TGTGCCAGCAGCCTAACAGGGGGCTCAACGGAGACCCAGTACTTC
>TRBV18|many|NA|TRBJ2-7
CASSPLTDSYEQYF
TGTGCCAGCTCACCACTTACAGACTCCTACGAGCAGTACTTC
>TRBV20-1|many|NA|TRBJ2-7
CSAKKVYTTYEQYF
TGCAGTGCCAAGAAGGTGTACACCACCTACGAGCAGTACTTC
>TRBV3-1|NA|NA|TRBJ2-3
CASLGTDTQYF
TGTGCCAGCCTAGGGACAGATACGCAGTATTTT
>TRBV28|few|NA|TRBJ1-5
CASSSGTFNQPQHF
TGTGCCAGCAGCTCCGGGACCTTCAATCAGCCCCAGCATTTT
>TRBV9|many|NA|TRBJ1-2
CASSAYTLAGDYDYGYTF
TGTGCCAGCAGCGCTTACACCCTCGCAGGGGATTACGACTATGGCTACACCTTC
>TRBV5-1|many|TRBD1|TRBJ1-1
CASSITGGKDTEAFF
TGCGCCAGCAGCATTACAGGGGGTAAGGACACTGAAGCTTTCTTT
>TRBV28|many|NA|TRBJ2-5
CASSLRQHQETQYF
TGTGCCAGCAGTTTACGACAGCATCAAGAGACCCAGTACTTC
>TRBV7-8|many|NA|TRBJ1-4
CASSLSGLIGSEKLFF
TGTGCCAGCAGCTTAAGCGGTCTCATCGGGAGTGAAAAACTGTTTTTT
>TRBV7-9|NA|NA|TRBJ2-7
CASSPVGDEQYF
TGTGCCAGCAGCCCGGTCGGGGACGAGCAGTACTTC
>TRBV7-9|NA|TRBD2|TRBJ2-2
CASSSTSGLVTGELFF
TGTGCCAGCAGCTCGACTTCGGGACTAGTAACCGGGGAGCTGTTTTTT
>TRBV5-4|NA|NA|TRBJ1-2
CASSSRDLTGYTF
TGTGCCAGCAGCTCAAGGGACCTCACTGGCTACACCTTC
>TRBV18|many|NA|TRBJ2-7
CASSPGGTDYEQYF
TGTGCCAGCTCCCCGGGAGGGACAGATTACGAGCAGTACTTC
>TRBV12-3/TRBV12-4|many|TRBD1|TRBJ2-7
CASSTTGPSYEQYF
TGTGCCAGCAGCACGACAGGGCCCTCCTACGAGCAGTACTTC
>TRBV9|few|NA|TRBJ2-2
CASSLGVAGELFF
TGTGCCAGCAGTTTGGGAGTTGCCGGGGAGCTGTTTTTT
>TRBV7-3|many|NA|TRBJ1-1
CASSFNTDTEAFF
TGTGCCAGCAGCTTTAACACCGACACTGAAGCTTTCTTT
>TRBV25-1|few|NA|TRBJ1-5
CASSALDSSNQPQHF
TGTGCCAGCAGTGCGCTGGACAGTAGCAATCAGCCCCAGCATTTT
>TRBV20-1|NA|TRBD2|TRBJ2-2
CSARGGGTNTGELFF
TGCAGTGCCAGGGGCGGGGGGACCAACACCGGGGAGCTGTTTTTT
>TRBV28|many|TRBD1|TRBJ2-5
CASSLLGQGKETQYF
TGTGCCAGCAGTTTGCTGGGACAGGGCAAAGAGACCCAGTACTTC
>TRBV29-1|few|NA|TRBJ1-5
CSVEEQQNQPQHF
TGCAGCGTTGAAGAACAGCAGAATCAGCCCCAGCATTTT
>TRBV5-1|NA|NA|TRBJ1-2
CASSLAVGGDYGYTF
TGCGCCAGCAGCTTGGCCGTTGGGGGCGACTATGGCTACACCTTC
>TRBV7-9|few|TRBD1|TRBJ1-2
CASSLGRQGMHGYTF
TGTGCCAGCAGCTTAGGTCGACAGGGGATGCATGGCTACACCTTC
>TRBV2|NA|NA|TRBJ2-5
CASSEGWAGQETQYF
TGTGCCAGCAGTGAGGGCTGGGCAGGGCAAGAGACCCAGTACTTC
>TRBV2|many|TRBD1|TRBJ2-3
CASSTIQGEYTDTQYF
TGTGCCAGCAGTACCATACAGGGGGAGTACACAGATACGCAGTATTTT
>TRBV3-1|many|NA|TRBJ1-1
CASSQEGRGTEAFF
TGTGCCAGCAGCCAAGAAGGCAGGGGCACTGAAGCTTTCTTT
>TRBV28|NA|TRBD1|TRBJ2-2
CASQGGQGFAGELFF
TGTGCCAGCCAAGGGGGACAGGGTTTCGCCGGGGAGCTGTTTTTT
>TRBV6-1|many|NA|TRBJ2-1
CASTRATGSSYNEQFF
TGTGCCAGCACCAGGGCGACAGGTAGCTCCTACAATGAGCAGTTCTTC
>TRBV7-6|NA|NA|TRBJ2-5
CASSLGRGRWETQYF
TGTGCCAGCAGCTTAGGAAGGGGAAGGTGGGAGACCCAGTACTTC
>TRBV28|many|NA|TRBJ1-2
CASSLQGSAYGYTF
TGTGCCAGCAGTTTACAGGGGAGCGCTTATGGCTACACCTTC
>TRBV6-4|few|TRBD1|TRBJ2-7
CASTLGQDSSYEQYF
TGTGCCAGCACCCTGGGACAGGACAGCTCCTACGAGCAGTACTTC
>TRBV7-2|NA|TRBD1|TRBJ1-4
CASSWDRGTNEKLFF
TGTGCCAGCAGCTGGGACAGGGGGACTAATGAAAAACTGTTTTTT
>TRBV5-1|few|TRBD2|TRBJ2-1
CASLGLGDVNEQFF
TGCGCCAGCCTTGGACTAGGGGATGTCAATGAGCAGTTCTTC
>TRBV20-1|NA|NA|TRBJ2-1
CSSQGLYNEQFF
TGCAGTTCTCAGGGTCTATACAATGAGCAGTTCTTC
>TRBV12-3/TRBV12-4|once|TRBD1|TRBJ1-5
CASSTGTGAEQPQHF
TGTGCCAGCAGTACCGGGACAGGGGCAGAGCAGCCCCAGCATTTT